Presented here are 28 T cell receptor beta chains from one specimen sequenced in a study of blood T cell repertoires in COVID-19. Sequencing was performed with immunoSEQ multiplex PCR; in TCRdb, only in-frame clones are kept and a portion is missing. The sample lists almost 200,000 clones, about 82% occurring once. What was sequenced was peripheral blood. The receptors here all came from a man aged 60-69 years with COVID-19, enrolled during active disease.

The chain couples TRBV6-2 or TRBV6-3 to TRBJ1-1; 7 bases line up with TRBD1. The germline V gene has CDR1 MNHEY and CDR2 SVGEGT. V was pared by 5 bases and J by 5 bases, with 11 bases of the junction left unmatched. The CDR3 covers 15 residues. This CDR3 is CASSPLRGRKTEAFF. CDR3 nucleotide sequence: TGTGCCAGCAGTCCGCTGAGGGGGCGCAAAACTGAAGCTTTCTTT.

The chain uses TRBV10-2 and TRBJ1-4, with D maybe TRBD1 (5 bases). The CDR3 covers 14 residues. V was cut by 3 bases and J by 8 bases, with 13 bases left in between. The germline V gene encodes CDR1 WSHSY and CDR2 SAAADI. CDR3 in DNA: TGCGCCAGCAGTGACAGGGTCGATCGAGAAAAACTGTTTTTT. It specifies CASSDRVDREKLFF.

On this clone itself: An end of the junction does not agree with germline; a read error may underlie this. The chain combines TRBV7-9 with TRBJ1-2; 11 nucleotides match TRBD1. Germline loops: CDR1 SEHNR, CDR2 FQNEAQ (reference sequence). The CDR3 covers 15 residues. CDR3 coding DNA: TGTGCCAGCAGTTTAGGGACAGGGGGTAACTATGGCTACACCTTC. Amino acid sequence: CASSLGTGGNYGYTF.

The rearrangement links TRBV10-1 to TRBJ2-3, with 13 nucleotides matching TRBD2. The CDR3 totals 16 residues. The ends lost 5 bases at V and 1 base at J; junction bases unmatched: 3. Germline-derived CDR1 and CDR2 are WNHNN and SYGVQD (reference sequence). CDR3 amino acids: CASSPGLAGRTDTQYF. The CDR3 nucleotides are TGCGCCAGCAGTCCGGGACTAGCGGGACGCACAGATACGCAGTATTTT.

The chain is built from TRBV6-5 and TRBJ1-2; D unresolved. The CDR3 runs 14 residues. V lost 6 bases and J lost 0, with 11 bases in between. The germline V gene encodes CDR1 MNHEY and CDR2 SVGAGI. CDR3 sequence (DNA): TGTGCCAGCAGCCCAACTATCACTAACTATGGCTACACCTTC. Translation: CASSPTITNYGYTF.

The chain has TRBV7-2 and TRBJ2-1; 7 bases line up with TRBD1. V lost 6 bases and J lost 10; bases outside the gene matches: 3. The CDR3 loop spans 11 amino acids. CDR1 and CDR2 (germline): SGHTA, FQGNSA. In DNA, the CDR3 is TGTGCCAGCAGTGAGGGGGCAGAGCAGTTCTTC. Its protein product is CASSEGAEQFF.

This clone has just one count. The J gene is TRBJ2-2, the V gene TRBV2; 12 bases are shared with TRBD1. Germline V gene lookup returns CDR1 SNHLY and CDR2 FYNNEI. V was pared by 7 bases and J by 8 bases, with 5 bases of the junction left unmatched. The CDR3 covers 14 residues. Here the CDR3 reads CASKGQGAGGELFF. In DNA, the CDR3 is TGTGCCAGCAAGGGACAGGGGGCAGGTGGGGAGCTGTTTTTT.

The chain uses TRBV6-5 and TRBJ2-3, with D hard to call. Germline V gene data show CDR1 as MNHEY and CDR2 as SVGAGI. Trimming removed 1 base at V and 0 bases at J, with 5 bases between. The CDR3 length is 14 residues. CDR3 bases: TGTGCCAGCAGTTACTACGGGAGCACAGATACGCAGTATTTT. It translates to CASSYYGSTDTQYF.

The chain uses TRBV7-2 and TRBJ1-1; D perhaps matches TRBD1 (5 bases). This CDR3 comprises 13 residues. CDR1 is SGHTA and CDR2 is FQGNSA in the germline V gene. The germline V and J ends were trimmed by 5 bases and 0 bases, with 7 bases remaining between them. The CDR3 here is CASSPGMNTEAFF. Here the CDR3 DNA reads TGTGCCAGCAGCCCAGGGATGAACACTGAAGCTTTCTTT.

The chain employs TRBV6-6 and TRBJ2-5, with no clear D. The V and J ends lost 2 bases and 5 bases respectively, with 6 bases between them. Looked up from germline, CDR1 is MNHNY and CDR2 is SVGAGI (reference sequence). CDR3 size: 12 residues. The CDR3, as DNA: TGTGCCAGCAGTTACGGTGCGGAGACCCAGTACTTC. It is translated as CASSYGAETQYF.

CDR3 sequence: CASSLGQIRTDTQYF. The CDR3 DNA follows: TGTGCCAGCAGCTTAGGACAGATCCGCACAGATACGCAGTATTTT. The chain joins TRBV11-2 to TRBJ2-3; D might be TRBD1 (5 bases). CDR1 is SGHAT and CDR2 is FQNNGV in the germline V gene. The CDR3 contains 15 residues. V was shortened by 1 base and J by 1 base, with 9 bases between the two germline ends.

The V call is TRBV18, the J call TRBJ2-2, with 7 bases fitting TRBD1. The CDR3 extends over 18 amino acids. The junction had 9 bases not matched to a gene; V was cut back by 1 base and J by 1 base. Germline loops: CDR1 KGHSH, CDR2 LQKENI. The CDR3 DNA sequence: TGTGCCAGCTCACCACTTAGAGGGGACAGCCTGAACACCGGGGAGCTGTTTTTT. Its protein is CASSPLRGDSLNTGELFF.

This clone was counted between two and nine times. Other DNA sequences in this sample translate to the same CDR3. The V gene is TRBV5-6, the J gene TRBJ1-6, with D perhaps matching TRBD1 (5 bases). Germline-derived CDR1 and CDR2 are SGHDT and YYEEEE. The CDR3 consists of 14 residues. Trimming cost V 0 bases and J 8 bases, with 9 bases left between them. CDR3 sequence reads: CASSLERGDSPLHF. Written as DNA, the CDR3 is TGTGCCAGCAGCTTGGAAAGGGGTGATTCACCCCTCCACTTT.

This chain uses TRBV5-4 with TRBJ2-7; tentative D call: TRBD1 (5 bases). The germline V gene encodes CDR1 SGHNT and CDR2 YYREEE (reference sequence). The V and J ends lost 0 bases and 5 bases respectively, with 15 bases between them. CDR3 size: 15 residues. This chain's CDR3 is CASSLVSGSTDEQYF. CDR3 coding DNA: TGTGCCAGCAGCTTGGTCTCAGGGTCTACGGACGAGCAGTACTTC.

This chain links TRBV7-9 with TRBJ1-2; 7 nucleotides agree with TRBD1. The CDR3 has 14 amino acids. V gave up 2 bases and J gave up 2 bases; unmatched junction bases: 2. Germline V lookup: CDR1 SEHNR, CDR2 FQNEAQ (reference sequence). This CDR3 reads CASSLWDRNYGYTF. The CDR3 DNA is TGTGCCAGCAGCTTATGGGACAGAAACTATGGCTACACCTTC.

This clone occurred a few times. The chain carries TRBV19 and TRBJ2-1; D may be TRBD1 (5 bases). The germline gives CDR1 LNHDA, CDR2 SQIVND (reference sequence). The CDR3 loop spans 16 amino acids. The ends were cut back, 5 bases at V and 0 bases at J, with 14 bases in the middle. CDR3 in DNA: TGTGCCAGTAGTCCCGTACGACAGAGCTCCTACAATGAGCAGTTCTTC. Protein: CASSPVRQSSYNEQFF. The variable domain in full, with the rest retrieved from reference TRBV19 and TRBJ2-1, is DGGITQSPKYLFRKEGQNVTLSCEQNLNHDAMYWYRQDPGQGLRLIYYSQIVNDFQKGDIAEGYSVSREKKESFPLTVTSAQKNPTAFYLCASSPVRQSSYNEQFFGPGTRLTVL.

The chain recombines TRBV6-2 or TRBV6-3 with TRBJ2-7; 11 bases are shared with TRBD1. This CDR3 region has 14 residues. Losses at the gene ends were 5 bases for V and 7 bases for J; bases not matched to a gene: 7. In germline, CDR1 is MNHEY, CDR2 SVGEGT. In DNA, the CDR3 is TGTGCCAGCAGTCCCGGACAGGGGGCAAGTGAGCAGTACTTC. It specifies CASSPGQGASEQYF.

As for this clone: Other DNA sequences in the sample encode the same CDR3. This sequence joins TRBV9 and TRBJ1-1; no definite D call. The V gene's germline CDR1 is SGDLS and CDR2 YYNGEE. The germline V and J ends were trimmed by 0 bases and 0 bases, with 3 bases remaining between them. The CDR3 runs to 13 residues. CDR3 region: CASSVDMNTEAFF. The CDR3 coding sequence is TGTGCCAGCAGCGTAGACATGAACACTGAAGCTTTCTTT.

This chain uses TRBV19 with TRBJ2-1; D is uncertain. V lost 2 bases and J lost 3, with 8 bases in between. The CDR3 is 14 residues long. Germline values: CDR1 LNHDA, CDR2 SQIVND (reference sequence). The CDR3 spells CASSISPDYNEQFF. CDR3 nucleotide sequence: TGTGCCAGTAGTATATCCCCAGACTACAATGAGCAGTTCTTC.

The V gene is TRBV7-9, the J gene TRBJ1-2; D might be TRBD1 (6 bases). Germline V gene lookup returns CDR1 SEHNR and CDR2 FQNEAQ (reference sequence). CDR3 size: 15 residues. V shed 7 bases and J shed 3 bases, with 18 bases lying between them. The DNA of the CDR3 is TGTGCCAGCACCAAAGGGGGGGGGCCATACTATGGCTACACCTTC. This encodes CASTKGGGPYYGYTF.

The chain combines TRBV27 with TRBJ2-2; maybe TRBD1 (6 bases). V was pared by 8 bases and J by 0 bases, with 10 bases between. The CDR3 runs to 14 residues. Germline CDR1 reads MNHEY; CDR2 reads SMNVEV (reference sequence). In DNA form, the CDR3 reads TGTGCCAGCTGGGACAACTCGAACACCGGGGAGCTGTTTTTT. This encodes CASWDNSNTGELFF.

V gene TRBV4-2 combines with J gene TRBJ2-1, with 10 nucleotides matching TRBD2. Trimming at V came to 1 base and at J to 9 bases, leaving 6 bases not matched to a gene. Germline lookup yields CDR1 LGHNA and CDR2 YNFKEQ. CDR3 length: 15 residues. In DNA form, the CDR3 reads TGTGCCAGCAGCCAAGCCGGGACTAGCGTCGGTGAGCAGTTCTTC. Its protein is CASSQAGTSVGEQFF.

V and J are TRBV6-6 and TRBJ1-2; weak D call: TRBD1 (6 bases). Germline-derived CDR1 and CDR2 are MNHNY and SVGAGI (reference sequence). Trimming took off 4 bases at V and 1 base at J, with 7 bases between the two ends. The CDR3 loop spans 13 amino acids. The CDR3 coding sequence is TGTGCCAGCAGTTGGGACAATAACTATGGCTACACCTTC. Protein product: CASSWDNNYGYTF.

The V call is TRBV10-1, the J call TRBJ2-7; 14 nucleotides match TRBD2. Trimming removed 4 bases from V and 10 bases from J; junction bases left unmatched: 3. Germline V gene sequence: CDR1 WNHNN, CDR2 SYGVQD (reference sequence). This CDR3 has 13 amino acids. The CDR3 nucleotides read TGCGCCAGCAGTGGGGGACTAGCGGGAGTTCAGTACTTC. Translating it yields CASSGGLAGVQYF.

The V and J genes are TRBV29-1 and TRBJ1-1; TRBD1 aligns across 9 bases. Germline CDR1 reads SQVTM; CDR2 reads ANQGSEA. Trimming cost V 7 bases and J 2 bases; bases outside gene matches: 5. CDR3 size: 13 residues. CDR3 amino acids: CSGGQGRNTEAFF. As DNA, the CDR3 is TGCAGCGGTGGACAGGGGCGTAACACTGAAGCTTTCTTT.

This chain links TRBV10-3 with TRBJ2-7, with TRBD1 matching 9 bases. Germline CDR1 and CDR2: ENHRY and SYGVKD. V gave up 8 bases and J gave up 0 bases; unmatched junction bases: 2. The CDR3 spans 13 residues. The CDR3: CAIGTGISYEQYF. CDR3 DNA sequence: TGTGCCATCGGGACAGGGATCTCCTACGAGCAGTACTTC.

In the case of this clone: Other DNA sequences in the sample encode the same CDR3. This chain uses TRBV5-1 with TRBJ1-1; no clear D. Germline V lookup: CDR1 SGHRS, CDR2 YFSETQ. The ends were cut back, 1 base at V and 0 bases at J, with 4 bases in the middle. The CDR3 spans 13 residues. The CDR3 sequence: CASSLRVNTEAFF. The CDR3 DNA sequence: TGCGCCAGCAGCTTGCGGGTGAACACTGAAGCTTTCTTT. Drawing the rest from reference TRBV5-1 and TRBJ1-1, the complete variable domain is KAGVTQTPRYLIKTRGQQVTLSCSPISGHRSVSWYQQTPGQGLQFLFEYFSETQRNKGNFPGRFSGRQFSNSRSEMNVSTLELGDSALYLCASSLRVNTEAFFGQGTRLTVV.

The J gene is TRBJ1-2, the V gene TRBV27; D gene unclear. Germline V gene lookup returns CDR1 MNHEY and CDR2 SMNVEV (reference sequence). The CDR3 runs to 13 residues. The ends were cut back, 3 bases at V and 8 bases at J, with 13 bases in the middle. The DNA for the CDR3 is TGTGCCAGCAGTTTTCTTGGTGGCTGGGGCTACACCTTC. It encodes CASSFLGGWGYTF.